A single sample gave rise to the 28 T cell receptor beta chains below, sequenced in a study of OX40 agonist ivuxolimab in advanced cancers. Only in-frame clones appear in the TCRdb table, and some are missing; sequencing was by immunoSEQ multiplex PCR. The repertoire holds some 100,000 clones, with 80% to 90% as singletons. Sequencing used CD4+ or CD8+ T cells sorted from blood, obtained in a trial of the OX40 agonist ivuxolimab. The receptors shown here come from an adult with an advanced solid tumor such as melanoma, head and neck, liver or kidney cancer.

This CDR3 reads CASSRDRGGSDTQYF. For the CDR3, the DNA is TGTGCCAGTAGTCGAGACAGGGGAGGTTCAGATACGCAGTATTTT. The chain carries TRBV19 and TRBJ2-3; 8 nucleotides align to TRBD1. Germline V CDR1 and CDR2: LNHDA, SQIVND (reference sequence). CDR3 length equals 15 residues. J was trimmed by 4 bases and V by 5 bases; bases with no gene match: 8.

The gene calls are TRBV28 and TRBJ2-1, with no clear D. The length of the CDR3 is 14 residues. Germline CDR1 reads MDHEN; CDR2 reads SYDVKM. Trimming removed 10 bases from V and 4 bases from J, with 17 bases in between. In DNA, the CDR3 is TGTGCCATCTATGGTAATCCACCTTACAATGAGCAGTTCTTC. It is translated as CAIYGNPPYNEQFF. The full variable domain, its missing parts supplied by reference TRBV28 and TRBJ2-1, is DVKVTQSSRYLVKRTGEKVFLECVQDMDHENMFWYRQDPGLGLRLIYFSYDVKMKEKGDIPEGYSVSREKKERFSLILESASTNQTSMYLCAIYGNPPYNEQFFGPGTRLTVL.

The chain employs TRBV30 and TRBJ1-5; a possible D gene is TRBD1 (6 bases). Germline loops: CDR1 GTSNPN, CDR2 SVGIG (reference sequence). The V end was cut by 0 bases, the J end by 4 bases, with 10 bases between. This CDR3 is built from 14 residues. The CDR3 DNA reads TGTGCCTGGAGTGTACGGACAGTAAATCAGCCCCAGCATTTT. Encoded protein: CAWSVRTVNQPQHF.

The chain recombines TRBV28 with TRBJ1-4; D is possibly TRBD1 (6 bases). V shed 6 bases and J shed 4 bases, with 15 bases lying between them. Germline CDR1 and CDR2: MDHEN and SYDVKM. The CDR3 has 15 amino acids. The CDR3 sequence is CASRNTQGLNEKLFF. CDR3 DNA: TGTGCCAGCAGGAATACACAGGGCCTTAATGAAAAACTGTTTTTT.

The rearrangement joins TRBV30 to TRBJ2-2, with TRBD2 as a possible D gene (6 bases). V dropped 4 bases and J dropped 4 bases, with 13 bases sitting between them. This CDR3 spans 14 amino acids. Germline CDR1 reads GTSNPN; CDR2 reads SVGIG (reference sequence). The CDR3 region has the DNA TGTGCCTGGAAGACGGGGGTAACCACCGGGGAGCTGTTTTTT. Its translation is CAWKTGVTTGELFF. Full variable domain (missing parts from reference TRBV30 and TRBJ2-2): SQTIHQWPATLVQPVGSPLSLECTVEGTSNPNLYWYRQAAGRGLQLLFYSVGIGQISSEVPQNLSASRPQDRQFILSSKKLLLSDSGFYLCAWKTGVTTGELFFGEGSRLTVL.

The gene calls are TRBV6-1 and TRBJ2-7; D unresolved. Germline V gene sequence: CDR1 MNHNS, CDR2 SASEGT. The length of the CDR3 is 12 residues. The V end lost 6 bases, the J end lost 3 bases, and 9 bases lay between the germline ends. The CDR3 DNA reads as TGTGCCAGCAGCCTCTTGGGCTACGAGCAGTACTTC. Its translation: CASSLLGYEQYF.

V and J are TRBV6-6 and TRBJ2-6; TRBD1 might be the D (5 bases). CDR3 length equals 15 residues. The V and J ends lost 6 bases and 0 bases respectively, with 9 bases between them. Germline-derived CDR1 and CDR2 are MNHNY and SVGAGI (reference sequence). DNA of the CDR3: TGTGCCAGCAGCAAGGGGTTCTCTGGGGCCAACGTCCTGACTTTC. Amino acid sequence: CASSKGFSGANVLTF.

V is TRBV29-1 and J is TRBJ2-3; tentatively, D is TRBD1 or TRBD2 (5 bases each). Trimming shortened V by 3 bases and J by 0 bases, and 16 bases separated the two germline ends. Germline CDR1 is SQVTM and CDR2 is ANQGSEA. The CDR3 totals 16 residues. The chain's CDR3 is CSVEGRGRGSTDTQYF. Here the CDR3 DNA reads TGCAGCGTTGAGGGAAGGGGCAGAGGGAGCACAGATACGCAGTATTTT.

The chain combines TRBV5-6 with TRBJ1-4, with D unresolved. The CDR3 contains 12 residues. Per the germline V gene, CDR1 is SGHDT and CDR2 is YYEEEE. Trimming stripped 5 bases from V and 11 bases from J, with 13 bases between. The CDR3 sequence is CASRRLEEKLFF. CDR3 sequence (DNA): TGTGCCAGCAGGCGGCTTGAGGAGAAACTGTTTTTT.

The CDR3 DNA reads TGTGCCAGCAGTTTATTCGGGCCCCAGCATTTT. As protein: CASSLFGPQHF. The chain uses TRBV28 and TRBJ1-5; no firm D call. Germline V CDR1 and CDR2: MDHEN, SYDVKM. The V end was cut by 1 base, the J end by 9 bases, with 4 bases between. The CDR3 is 11 residues long.

V and J are TRBV4-3 and TRBJ1-6; D is possibly TRBD1 (6 bases). The CDR3 runs to 14 residues. The germline CDR1 and CDR2 sequences are LGHNA and YSLEER. With 0 bases removed from V and 8 bases from J, the gap between germline ends came to 8 bases. The CDR3 is CASSQEEGDSPLHF. In DNA form, the CDR3 reads TGCGCCAGCAGCCAAGAGGAGGGGGATTCACCCCTCCACTTT.

The chain uses TRBV11-2 and TRBJ1-1; 8 nucleotides agree with TRBD1. The CDR3 runs 13 residues. Germline trimming cut 4 bases from V and 10 bases from J; bases unmatched to any gene: 8. Germline CDR1 and CDR2: SGHAT and FQNNGV. CDR3 residues: CASSSLKQGVAFF. The CDR3 bases are TGTGCCAGCAGCTCCCTAAAACAGGGGGTAGCTTTCTTT.

The chain is built from TRBV18 and TRBJ1-5, with D maybe TRBD1 (5 bases). The CDR3 is made up of 15 amino acids. Germline loops: CDR1 KGHSH, CDR2 LQKENI. The V and J ends lost 3 bases and 0 bases respectively, with 9 bases between them. CDR3 bases: TGTGCCAGCTCACCGGCAGGGTCTAGCAATCAGCCCCAGCATTTT. As protein: CASSPAGSSNQPQHF.

The J gene is TRBJ2-1, the V gene TRBV2, with TRBD2 matching over 8 bases. Trimming took 8 bases from V and 6 from J; bases not matched to a gene: 3. Looked up from germline, CDR1 is SNHLY and CDR2 is FYNNEI. This CDR3 comprises 12 residues. Here the CDR3 DNA reads TGTGCCAGCCGGGGACTAGTCAATGAGCAGTTCTTC. It encodes CASRGLVNEQFF.

In DNA form, the CDR3 reads TGTGCCAGCAGCCACCCCCGGGACAGGGTAACGGACGAGCAGTACTTC. As protein: CASSHPRDRVTDEQYF. This chain links TRBV5-6 with TRBJ2-7, with TRBD1 matching over 9 bases. The germline CDR1 and CDR2 sequences are SGHDT and YYEEEE. CDR3 size: 16 residues. V lost 4 bases, J lost 5 bases, and 13 bases stayed unmatched.

This chain joins TRBV9 and TRBJ1-1; D is undetermined. Germline CDR1 reads SGDLS; CDR2 reads YYNGEE. V shed 5 bases and J shed 0 bases, with 8 bases lying between them. The CDR3 runs to 13 residues. The CDR3 protein is CASSRSMNTEAFF. CDR3 DNA sequence: TGTGCCAGCAGTCGTTCGATGAACACTGAAGCTTTCTTT. The whole variable domain, remainder taken from reference TRBV9 and TRBJ1-1, is DSGVTQTPKHLITATGQRVTLRCSPRSGDLSVYWYQQSLDQGLQFLIQYYNGEERAKGNILERFSAQQFPDLHSELNLSSLELGDSALYFCASSRSMNTEAFFGQGTRLTVV.

The chain is built from TRBV19 and TRBJ1-5, with a tentative D call TRBD1 (5 bases). The CDR3 extends over 14 amino acids. Deletions cut 4 bases from V and 4 bases from J, with 11 bases between. Germline loops: CDR1 LNHDA, CDR2 SQIVND (reference sequence). The DNA for the CDR3 is TGTGCCAGTAGTAGAGACGGGGGGAATCAGCCCCAGCATTTT. Its protein product is CASSRDGGNQPQHF.

The genes are TRBV6-6 and TRBJ1-5; no reliable D call. Between the trimmed V and J ends, which lost 0 bases and 7 bases, there was a span of 16 bases. The CDR3 covers 16 residues. The germline V gene encodes CDR1 MNHNY and CDR2 SVGAGI (reference sequence). The CDR3 is CASSYSEFGVGQPQHF. As DNA, the CDR3 is TGTGCCAGCAGTTACTCAGAGTTCGGGGTGGGGCAGCCCCAGCATTTT.

The V gene is TRBV5-4, the J gene TRBJ2-7; D unresolved. CDR1 is SGHNT and CDR2 is YYREEE in the germline V gene (reference sequence). CDR3 length: 13 residues. The germline V and J ends were trimmed by 4 bases and 1 base, with 9 bases remaining between them. The DNA for the CDR3 is TGTGCCAGCAGCAGCGACGGTTCCTACGAGCAGTACTTC. Protein sequence: CASSSDGSYEQYF.

This sequence joins TRBV7-6 and TRBJ2-1, with 9 positions matching TRBD2. V lost 2 bases and J lost 2; bases outside the gene matches: 13. CDR1 and CDR2 from the germline V gene are SGHVS and FNYEAQ. The CDR3 has 19 amino acids. The DNA of the CDR3 is TGTGCCAGCAGCTTATCCCCGTCGAGCGGGGGGTCCCCCTACAATGAGCAGTTCTTC. This translates into CASSLSPSSGGSPYNEQFF.

The chain recombines TRBV19 with TRBJ1-5, with D perhaps matching TRBD1 (6 bases). The CDR3 totals 16 residues. V was trimmed by 7 bases and J by 0 bases, leaving 16 bases between them. The germline gives CDR1 LNHDA, CDR2 SQIVND (reference sequence). CDR3 DNA: TGTGCCAGTAAAACCATAGGGGGGTATAGCAATCAGCCCCAGCATTTT. Translation gives CASKTIGGYSNQPQHF.

The V call is TRBV6-1, the J call TRBJ2-1; D might be TRBD1 or TRBD2, each matching 5 bases. Germline V lookup: CDR1 MNHNS, CDR2 SASEGT. This CDR3 comprises 14 residues. Trimming left V 6 bases short and J 8 bases short, with 17 bases between. The CDR3, as DNA: TGTGCCAGCAGGCCGGGACGGATGGGCTATGAGCAGTTCTTC. This translates into CASRPGRMGYEQFF.

The V and J genes are TRBV28 and TRBJ1-5, with D hard to call. The V end lost 6 bases, the J end lost 6 bases, and 21 bases lay between the germline ends. Germline CDR1 and CDR2: MDHEN and SYDVKM. This CDR3 is built from 16 residues. CDR3 DNA: TGTGCCAGCAGGAACCTGGAGTTTCGGGGAGGTCAGCCCCAGCATTTT. The encoded protein is CASRNLEFRGGQPQHF.

This CDR3 is CASSAGGPTDTQYF. Written as DNA, the CDR3 is TGCGCCAGCAGTGCGGGGGGGCCTACAGATACGCAGTATTTT. The chain links TRBV10-1 to TRBJ2-3; 8 bases are a match to TRBD2. The CDR3 runs 14 residues. CDR1 and CDR2 (germline): WNHNN, SYGVQD (reference sequence). V was pared by 4 bases and J by 3 bases, with 3 bases of the junction left unmatched.

This sequence joins TRBV28 and TRBJ2-3; D not certain. Trimming cost V 2 bases and J 2 bases, with 2 bases left between them. The germline V gene encodes CDR1 MDHEN and CDR2 SYDVKM. The CDR3 spans 12 residues. The CDR3 region has the DNA TGTGCCAGCAGTTTAAACACAGATACGCAGTATTTT. Protein sequence: CASSLNTDTQYF.

This clone is a singleton in its sample. The rearrangement joins TRBV5-3 to TRBJ1-5, with D perhaps matching TRBD1 (5 bases). TRBV5-3 is annotated as an ORF whose role is uncertain. V gave up 1 base and J gave up 2 bases, with 16 bases separating them. The CDR3 has 17 amino acids. CDR3 coding DNA: TGTGCCAGAAGCTTGAACACAGGACCCACCGGCAATCAGCCCCAGCATTTT. This codes for CARSLNTGPTGNQPQHF.

V gene TRBV7-9 combines with J gene TRBJ1-6; D remains ambiguous. In germline, CDR1 is SEHNR, CDR2 FQNEAQ (reference sequence). V dropped 3 bases and J dropped 7 bases, with 7 bases sitting between them. The CDR3 consists of 13 residues. The CDR3 loop reads CASSFGENSPLHF. CDR3 DNA: TGTGCCAGCAGCTTTGGGGAGAATTCACCCCTCCACTTT.

Regarding this clone: The junction departs from the called germline gene at one end, perhaps through a read error. The genes are TRBV28 and TRBJ1-2, with unresolved D. CDR1 and CDR2 from the germline V gene are MDHEN and SYDVKM. The CDR3 has 11 residues. Here the CDR3 reads CASSSEGTFAF. In DNA, the CDR3 is TGTGCCAGCAGTTCGGAGGGTACTTTTGCCTTC.